This T cell receptor (beta chain) was found in a study of T cells in localized non-small cell lung cancer. The germline CDR1 and CDR2 sequences are SQVTM and ANQGSEA. This CDR3 contains 12 residues. Trimming removed 5 bases at V and 2 bases at J, with 9 bases between. Of note for this clone: The antigen remains unidentified.

Generated by immunoSEQ multiplex PCR, the TCRdb table keeps only in-frame clones and is missing some. This table holds over 15,000 clones, approximately 81% found once. Broader study findings: The highest T cell clonality was in uninvolved adjacent lung, above tumor. The appearance of a median approximately 55 of the top 100 tumor clones was seen in adjacent lung.

This sample comprised peripheral blood, obtained before any cancer treatment. V usage is TRBV29-1 and J usage is TRBJ1-1; D uncertain. This TCR derives from a male donor aged 60 or over with stage I lung adenocarcinoma. The CDR3 reads CSVNRLNTEAFF. CDR3 DNA sequence: TGCAGCGTTAATCGACTAAACACTGAAGCTTTCTTT.